The next 26 T cell receptor beta chains were all read from a single sample in a study of PD-L1 blockade in urothelial cancer (TCRdb year 2017). Library generation was performed with the immunoSEQ multiplex PCR assay. TCRdb stores this immuneACCESS table with in-frame sequences only. Part of the clones is absent; in the studies checked, under half of the shortfall reflects unresolved V genes, and no reason is known for the rest. In all, the sample holds under 40,000 clones, and 90% of those were seen once. 8.3% of the sample rests with the top ten. Source: PBMCs, taken around atezolizumab (anti-PD-L1) treatment. The receptors stem from a man aged 65 to 85 with urothelial cancer.

The J gene is TRBJ2-1, the V gene TRBV11-2; D not resolved. The V gene lost 2 bases and the J gene lost 8 bases, with 7 bases spanning the gap. The germline V gene encodes CDR1 SGHAT and CDR2 FQNNGV. The CDR3 is made up of 12 amino acids. This CDR3 reads CASSLSGYEQFF. The CDR3 DNA reads as TGTGCCAGCAGCTTATCCGGGTATGAGCAGTTCTTC.

This clone has a handful of counts. The genes are TRBV25-1 and TRBJ1-5; 10 bases are shared with TRBD1. The CDR3 is made up of 14 amino acids. Germline assignment: CDR1 MGHDK and CDR2 SYGVNS. V shed 4 bases, J shed 7 bases, and the junction held 4 bases outside the gene matches. CDR3 in DNA: TGTGCCAGCAGTGGCGGACAGGGGGGACAGCCCCAGCATTTT. It is translated as CASSGGQGGQPQHF.

This clone appeared once. V and J are TRBV6-5 and TRBJ1-3, with D tentatively TRBD1 (5 bases). This CDR3 contains 14 residues. V dropped 6 bases and J dropped 0 bases, with 9 bases sitting between them. The germline V gene encodes CDR1 MNHEY and CDR2 SVGAGI. The CDR3 nucleotides are TGTGCCAGCAGAGACAGTAGCTCTGGAAACACCATATATTTT. Translation gives CASRDSSSGNTIYF.

A few counts support this clone. This chain uses TRBV19 with TRBJ1-1; 7 bases match TRBD1. This CDR3 has 13 amino acids. Germline CDR1 is LNHDA and CDR2 is SQIVND (reference sequence). V trimming: 8 bases; J trimming: 6 bases; junction bases outside the gene matches: 9. CDR3 sequence (DNA): TGTGCCAGTTCTGAGGGGGCGCAGCCTGAAGCTTTCTTT. Translation: CASSEGAQPEAFF.

This clone has just one count. The genes are TRBV13 and TRBJ2-3, with D perhaps TRBD2 (5 bases). From germline, CDR1 is PRHDT and CDR2 FYEKMQ (reference sequence). CDR3 length equals 18 residues. The V end was cut by 4 bases, the J end by 5 bases, with 25 bases between. CDR3 sequence: CASSSSGPLGAVGDTQYF. The CDR3 DNA sequence: TGTGCCAGCAGCTCCTCCGGGCCTCTCGGAGCGGTGGGAGATACGCAGTATTTT.

The chain uses TRBV6-1 and TRBJ2-3; 7 nucleotides agree with TRBD2. The germline CDR1 and CDR2 sequences are MNHNS and SASEGT. This CDR3 region has 12 residues. The junction had 3 bases not matched to a gene; V was cut back by 7 bases and J by 5 bases. The chain's CDR3 is CASMGGGDTQYF. Here the CDR3 DNA reads TGTGCCAGCATGGGGGGGGGAGATACGCAGTATTTT.

The chain has TRBV11-2 and TRBJ2-4; 9 bases fit TRBD1. The CDR3 spans 19 residues. Per germline, CDR1 SGHAT and CDR2 FQNNGV. The J segment lost 0 bases and the V segment lost 7 bases, leaving 16 bases of the junction unmatched. This CDR3 reads CASTNPGQGSGGAKNIQYF. The CDR3 bases are TGTGCCAGCACCAATCCGGGACAGGGTAGTGGTGGAGCCAAAAACATTCAGTACTTC.

The genes are TRBV6-6 and TRBJ2-1; perhaps TRBD2 as D (6 bases). Trimming cost V 2 bases and J 4 bases, with 12 bases left between them. The CDR3 is 15 residues long. The V gene's germline CDR1 is MNHNY and CDR2 SVGAGI (reference sequence). The CDR3 DNA reads as TGTGCCAGCAGTTACGAGGCGGGAACATACAATGAGCAGTTCTTC. Protein sequence: CASSYEAGTYNEQFF.

V and J are TRBV28 and TRBJ2-5; 11 nucleotides agree with TRBD2. The V gene's germline CDR1 is MDHEN and CDR2 SYDVKM. V shed 4 bases and J 4 bases; nucleotides not matched to a gene: 8. This CDR3 is 16 amino acids long. CDR3 coding DNA: TGTGCCAGCAGTTCCGACCTTAGCGGGAGGGGAGAGACCCAGTACTTC. It yields the protein CASSSDLSGRGETQYF.

V gene TRBV5-1 combines with J gene TRBJ2-7, with TRBD2 matching over 9 bases. The CDR3 runs 16 residues. Germline CDR1 is SGHRS and CDR2 is YFSETQ. The V segment lost 2 bases and the J segment 2 bases; nucleotides outside the gene matches: 8. In DNA form, the CDR3 reads TGCGCCAGCAGCTTCATGGGCGGGAGGGCCGCCTACGAGCAGTACTTC. Translation gives CASSFMGGRAAYEQYF.

The chain employs TRBV12-5 and TRBJ2-5; D is ambiguous. Germline values: CDR1 LGHNT, CDR2 FRNRAP. V was clipped by 4 bases and J by 5 bases, with 14 bases between them. The CDR3 consists of 14 residues. CDR3 residues: CASGYGDLEETQYF. CDR3 in DNA: TGTGCTAGTGGTTACGGTGACCTGGAGGAGACCCAGTACTTC.

The gene calls are TRBV11-2 and TRBJ1-4; a possible D gene is TRBD1 (6 bases). This CDR3 is built from 13 residues. Germline assignment: CDR1 SGHAT and CDR2 FQNNGV. V lost 6 bases, J lost 8 bases, and 13 bases lay in between. CDR3: CASSTDSREKLFF. The CDR3 DNA is TGTGCCAGCAGTACGGACAGTCGGGAAAAACTGTTTTTT. The full variable domain, with the rest looked up from reference TRBV11-2 and TRBJ1-4, is EAGVAQSPRYKIIEKRQSVAFWCNPISGHATLYWYQQILGQGPKLLIQFQNNGVVDDSQLPKDRFSAERLKGVDSTLKIQPAKLEDSAVYLCASSTDSREKLFFGSGTQLSVL.

V is TRBV6-5 and J is TRBJ1-1; 7 positions agree with TRBD1. Germline V gene sequence: CDR1 MNHEY, CDR2 SVGAGI. Germline trimming cut 5 bases from V and 7 bases from J; bases unmatched to any gene: 4. The CDR3 spans 12 residues. CDR3 sequence: CASSPRTGEAFF. The CDR3, as DNA: TGTGCCAGCAGTCCCCGGACAGGTGAAGCTTTCTTT.

The chain recombines TRBV2 with TRBJ2-7; a weak D match, TRBD2 (6 bases). CDR3 length equals 13 residues. Trimming cost V 7 bases and J 2 bases, with 12 bases left between them. The germline CDR1 and CDR2 sequences are SNHLY and FYNNEI. The CDR3 sequence is CASTGGSTYEQYF. The CDR3, as DNA: TGTGCCAGCACTGGGGGGTCCACCTACGAGCAGTACTTC. The full variable domain, completed using reference TRBV2 and TRBJ2-7, is EPEVTQTPSHQVTQMGQEVILRCVPISNHLYFYWYRQILGQKVEFLVSFYNNEISEKSEIFDDQFSVERPDGSNFTLKIRSTKLEDSAMYFCASTGGSTYEQYFGPGTRLTVT.

The rearrangement links TRBV27 to TRBJ1-5, with D maybe TRBD1 (5 bases). Germline V lookup: CDR1 MNHEY, CDR2 SMNVEV (reference sequence). The CDR3 has 16 residues. V was shortened by 8 bases and J by 2 bases, with 19 bases between the two germline ends. The CDR3 loop reads CASRSGAGQRNQPQHF. CDR3 sequence (DNA): TGTGCCAGCCGGAGTGGGGCTGGGCAGCGCAATCAGCCCCAGCATTTT.

This sequence joins TRBV29-1 and TRBJ2-1, with TRBD2 matching 7 bases. CDR1 is SQVTM, CDR2 ANQGSEA, per germline. With 4 bases clipped from V and 0 bases from J, the junction kept 0 bases outside the gene matches. The CDR3 covers 13 residues. The CDR3 DNA sequence: TGCAGCGTTGGACTAGCCTCCTACAATGAGCAGTTCTTC. Translating gives CSVGLASYNEQFF.

The rearrangement uses TRBV19 and TRBJ1-5, with D uncertain. This CDR3 has 14 amino acids. V lost 4 bases, J lost 10 bases, and 17 bases lay in between. Per the germline V gene, CDR1 is LNHDA and CDR2 is SQIVND (reference sequence). The CDR3 region has the DNA TGTGCCAGTAGTAAAGGAGTGGAACCCCAACCCCAGCATTTT. It codes for CASSKGVEPQPQHF.

The J gene is TRBJ2-3, the V gene TRBV5-1; TRBD2 aligns across 11 bases. The V segment lost 1 base and the J segment 1 base; nucleotides outside the gene matches: 2. This CDR3 contains 16 residues. CDR1 and CDR2 from the germline V gene are SGHRS and YFSETQ. The CDR3 is CASSLLLAGGTDTQYF. CDR3 bases: TGCGCCAGCAGCTTGTTACTAGCGGGAGGCACAGATACGCAGTATTTT.

The genes are TRBV19 and TRBJ2-2; 7 bases match TRBD2. With V trimmed by 4 bases and J by 4 bases, 12 bases remained unmatched. The CDR3 has 17 amino acids. Per the germline V gene, CDR1 is LNHDA and CDR2 is SQIVND (reference sequence). Written as DNA, the CDR3 is TGTGCCAGTAGTAGAAACCTAGCGGCCCAGGTCACCGGGGAGCTGTTTTTT. Residues: CASSRNLAAQVTGELFF.

This chain joins TRBV2 and TRBJ2-1; 7 bases align to TRBD1. The V gene's germline CDR1 is SNHLY and CDR2 FYNNEI. CDR3 size: 15 residues. J was trimmed by 7 bases and V by 2 bases; bases with no gene match: 8. DNA of the CDR3: TGTGCCAGCAGTGAAATCAGGACAGGTCTTAATGAGCAGTTCTTC. Encoded protein: CASSEIRTGLNEQFF.

The V and J genes are TRBV13 and TRBJ2-7; 7 nucleotides agree with TRBD2. The CDR3 consists of 16 residues. Germline V gene sequence: CDR1 PRHDT, CDR2 FYEKMQ (reference sequence). With V trimmed by 2 bases and J by 0 bases, 7 bases remained unmatched. The CDR3 loop reads CASSLSGGTTSYEQYF. CDR3 sequence (DNA): TGTGCCAGCAGCTTAAGCGGCGGGACTACCTCCTACGAGCAGTACTTC.

J is TRBJ2-2 and V is TRBV9; D is possibly TRBD1 (5 bases). V was pared by 0 bases and J by 0 bases, with 18 bases between. This CDR3 region has 19 residues. CDR1 is SGDLS and CDR2 is YYNGEE in the germline V gene. CDR3 DNA: TGTGCCAGCAGCGTAGGAATTCTTAGGAGCAGGGCGAACACCGGGGAGCTGTTTTTT. It encodes CASSVGILRSRANTGELFF.

The chain carries TRBV2 and TRBJ1-1; no reliable D call. Germline loops: CDR1 SNHLY, CDR2 FYNNEI. V gave up 6 bases and J gave up 6 bases, with 20 bases separating them. The CDR3 has 15 amino acids. CDR3 protein: CASRERTGSVAEAFF. The CDR3 coding sequence is TGTGCCAGCAGGGAAAGGACGGGATCAGTGGCTGAAGCTTTCTTT.

This chain uses TRBV18 with TRBJ2-1, with TRBD2 matching 7 bases. CDR1 is KGHSH, CDR2 LQKENI, per germline. The CDR3 has 15 residues. Trimming at V came to 2 bases and at J to 7 bases, leaving 8 bases not matched to a gene. As DNA, the CDR3 is TGTGCCAGCTCACCAGGGACTATGGTCGGAAATGAGCAGTTCTTC. Its protein is CASSPGTMVGNEQFF.

This chain links TRBV7-8 with TRBJ2-1; 11 bases match TRBD2. The V and J ends lost 4 bases and 4 bases, in that order; junction bases with no gene match: 18. CDR1 and CDR2 (germline): SGHVS, FQNEAQ. The CDR3 has 20 amino acids. This CDR3 reads CASSSNLAGGLTDPYNEQFF. In DNA, the CDR3 is TGTGCCAGCAGCTCTAATCTAGCGGGAGGCCTCACCGATCCGTACAATGAGCAGTTCTTC.

The V call is TRBV5-1, the J call TRBJ2-5, with a tentative D call TRBD1 (6 bases). Between the trimmed V and J ends, which lost 2 bases and 5 bases, there was a span of 13 bases. This CDR3 contains 14 residues. In germline, CDR1 is SGHRS, CDR2 YFSETQ. CDR3 sequence: CASSFQGQLETQYF. The CDR3 DNA reads TGCGCCAGCAGCTTCCAGGGACAACTGGAGACCCAGTACTTC. Looking up the rest from reference TRBV5-1 and TRBJ2-5 gives the full variable domain: KAGVTQTPRYLIKTRGQQVTLSCSPISGHRSVSWYQQTPGQGLQFLFEYFSETQRNKGNFPGRFSGRQFSNSRSEMNVSTLELGDSALYLCASSFQGQLETQYFGPGTRLLVL.